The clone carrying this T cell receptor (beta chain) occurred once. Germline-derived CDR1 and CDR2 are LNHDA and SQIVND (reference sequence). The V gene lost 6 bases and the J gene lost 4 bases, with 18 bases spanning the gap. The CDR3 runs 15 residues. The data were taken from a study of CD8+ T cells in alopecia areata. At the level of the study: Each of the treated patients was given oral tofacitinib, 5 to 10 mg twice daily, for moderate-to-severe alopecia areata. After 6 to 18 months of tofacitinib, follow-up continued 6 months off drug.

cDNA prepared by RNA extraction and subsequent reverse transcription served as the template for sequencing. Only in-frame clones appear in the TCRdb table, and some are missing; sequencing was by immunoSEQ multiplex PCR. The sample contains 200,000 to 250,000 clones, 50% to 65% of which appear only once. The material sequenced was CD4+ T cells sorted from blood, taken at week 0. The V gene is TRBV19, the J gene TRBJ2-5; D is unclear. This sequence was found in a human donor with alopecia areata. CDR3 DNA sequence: TGTGCCAGTAGCCCCTCCGGGCCCCTGGGAGAGACCCAGTACTTC. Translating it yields CASSPSGPLGETQYF.